This T cell receptor (beta chain) was retrieved from a study of CD8 T cells in ankylosing spondylitis. V dropped 4 bases and J dropped 4 bases, with 14 bases sitting between them. This CDR3 is built from 15 residues. In germline, CDR1 is DFQATT, CDR2 SNEGSKA (reference sequence). TCRdb re-analysed the 5' RACE reads in MiXCR, keeping a single row per CDR3 protein. The data show 350,000 to 450,000 distinct CDR3 sequences, roughly 20% seen once. The chain combines TRBV20-1 with TRBJ1-6, with D maybe TRBD1 (5 bases). The source is a male donor with ankylosing spondylitis or in good health (not recorded which). The sample comprised blood, either unsorted or a sorted T cell fraction (not recorded which). In nucleotides, the CDR3 is TGCAGTGCTAATTTCCGGGGCAATTATAATTCACCCCTCCACTTT. Its protein is CSANFRGNYNSPLHF.